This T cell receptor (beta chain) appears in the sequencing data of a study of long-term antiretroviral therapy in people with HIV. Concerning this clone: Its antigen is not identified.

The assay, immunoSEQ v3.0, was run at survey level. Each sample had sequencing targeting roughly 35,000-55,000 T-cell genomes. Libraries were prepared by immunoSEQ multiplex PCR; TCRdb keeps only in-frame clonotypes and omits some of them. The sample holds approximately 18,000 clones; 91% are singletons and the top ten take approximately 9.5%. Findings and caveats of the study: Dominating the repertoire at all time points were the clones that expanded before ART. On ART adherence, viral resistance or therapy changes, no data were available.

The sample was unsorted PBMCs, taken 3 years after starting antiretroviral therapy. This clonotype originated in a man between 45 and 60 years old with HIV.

The CDR3 loop is CASSLGVDRAYEQYF. The CDR3 bases are TGTGCCAGCAGCTTAGGGGTAGACAGGGCCTACGAGCAGTACTTC. The rearrangement links TRBV7-9 to TRBJ2-7, with 7 bases lining up with TRBD1. The germline V gene encodes CDR1 SEHNR and CDR2 FQNEAQ (reference sequence). The J segment lost 2 bases and the V segment lost 1 base, leaving 5 bases of the junction unmatched. The CDR3 length is 15 residues. The full variable domain, completed using reference TRBV7-9 and TRBJ2-7, is DTGVSQNPRHKITKRGQNVTFRCDPISEHNRLYWYRQTLGQGPEFLTYFQNEAQLEKSRLLSDRFSAERPKGSFSTLEIQRTEQGDSAMYLCASSLGVDRAYEQYFGPGTRLTVT.